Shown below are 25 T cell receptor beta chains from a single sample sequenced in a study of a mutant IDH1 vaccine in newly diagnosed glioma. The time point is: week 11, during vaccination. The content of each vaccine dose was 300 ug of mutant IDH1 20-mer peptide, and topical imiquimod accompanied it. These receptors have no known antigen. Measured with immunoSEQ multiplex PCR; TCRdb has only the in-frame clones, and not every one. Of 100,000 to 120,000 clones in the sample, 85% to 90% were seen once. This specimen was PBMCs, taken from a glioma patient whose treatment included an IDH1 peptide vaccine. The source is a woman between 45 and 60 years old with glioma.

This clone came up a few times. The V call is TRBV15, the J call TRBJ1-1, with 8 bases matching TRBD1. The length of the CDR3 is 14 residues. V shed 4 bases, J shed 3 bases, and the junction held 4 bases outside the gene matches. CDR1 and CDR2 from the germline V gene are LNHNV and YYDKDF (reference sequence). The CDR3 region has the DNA TGTGCCACCAGCATTGACAGGGGAGACACTGAAGCTTTCTTT. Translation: CATSIDRGDTEAFF.

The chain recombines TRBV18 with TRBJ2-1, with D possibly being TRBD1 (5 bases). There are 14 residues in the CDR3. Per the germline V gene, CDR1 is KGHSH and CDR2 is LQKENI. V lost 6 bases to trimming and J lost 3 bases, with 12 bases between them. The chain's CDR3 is CASSPTTDYNEQFF. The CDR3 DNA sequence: TGTGCCAGCTCTCCGACGACAGACTACAATGAGCAGTTCTTC.

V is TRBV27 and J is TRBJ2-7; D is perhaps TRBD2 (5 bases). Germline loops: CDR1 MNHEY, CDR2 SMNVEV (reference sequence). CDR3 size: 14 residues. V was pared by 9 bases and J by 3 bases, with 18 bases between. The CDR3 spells CASSPGLRGYEQYF. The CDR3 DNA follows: TGTGCCAGTTCCCCAGGACTCCGTGGCTACGAGCAGTACTTC.

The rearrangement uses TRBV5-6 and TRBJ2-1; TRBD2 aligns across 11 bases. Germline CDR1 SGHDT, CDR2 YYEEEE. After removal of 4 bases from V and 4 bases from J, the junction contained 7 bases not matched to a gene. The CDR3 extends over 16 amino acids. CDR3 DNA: TGTGCCAGCAGCCGGGGGGGACTAGCGGTGTACAATGAGCAGTTCTTC. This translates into CASSRGGLAVYNEQFF.

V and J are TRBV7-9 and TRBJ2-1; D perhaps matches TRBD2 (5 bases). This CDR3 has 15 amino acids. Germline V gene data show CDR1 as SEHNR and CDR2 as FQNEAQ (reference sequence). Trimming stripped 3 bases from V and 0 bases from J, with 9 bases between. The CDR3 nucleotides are TGTGCCAGCAGCTTGAGCGGAAGCTCCTACAATGAGCAGTTCTTC. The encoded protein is CASSLSGSSYNEQFF.

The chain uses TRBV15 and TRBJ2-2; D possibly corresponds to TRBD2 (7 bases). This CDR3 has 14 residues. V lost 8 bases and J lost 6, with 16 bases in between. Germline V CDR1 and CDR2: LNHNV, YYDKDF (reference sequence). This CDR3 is CATQRGGSAGELFF. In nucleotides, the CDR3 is TGTGCCACCCAGAGGGGGGGGTCAGCCGGGGAGCTGTTTTTT.

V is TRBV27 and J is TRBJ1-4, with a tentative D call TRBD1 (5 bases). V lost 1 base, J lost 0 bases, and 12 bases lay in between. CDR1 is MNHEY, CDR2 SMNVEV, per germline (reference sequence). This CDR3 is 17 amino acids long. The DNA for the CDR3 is TGTGCCAGCAGTTTATTTGGGGGTGGGGCAACTAATGAAAAACTGTTTTTT. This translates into CASSLFGGGATNEKLFF.

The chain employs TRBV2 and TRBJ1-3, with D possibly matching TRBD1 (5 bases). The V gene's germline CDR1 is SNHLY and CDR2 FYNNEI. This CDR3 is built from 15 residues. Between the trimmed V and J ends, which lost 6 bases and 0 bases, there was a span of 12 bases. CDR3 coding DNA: TGTGCCAGCAGCCAAAGGGGCACCTCTGGAAACACCATATATTTT. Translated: CASSQRGTSGNTIYF.

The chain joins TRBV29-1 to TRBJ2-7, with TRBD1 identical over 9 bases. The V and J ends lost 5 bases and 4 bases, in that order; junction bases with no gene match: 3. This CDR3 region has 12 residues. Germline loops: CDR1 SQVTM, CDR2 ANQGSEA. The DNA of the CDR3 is TGCAGCGTTTACGACAGGGGGTACGAGCAGTACTTC. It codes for CSVYDRGYEQYF.

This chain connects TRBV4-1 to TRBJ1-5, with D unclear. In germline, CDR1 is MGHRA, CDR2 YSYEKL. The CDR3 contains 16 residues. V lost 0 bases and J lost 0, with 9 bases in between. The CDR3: CASSQERSYSNQPQHF. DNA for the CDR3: TGCGCCAGCAGCCAAGAGAGGTCTTATAGCAATCAGCCCCAGCATTTT.

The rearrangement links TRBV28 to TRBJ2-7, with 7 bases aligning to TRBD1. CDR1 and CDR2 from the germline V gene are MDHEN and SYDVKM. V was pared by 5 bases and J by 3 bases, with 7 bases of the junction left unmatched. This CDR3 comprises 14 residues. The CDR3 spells CASSPPDRSYEQYF. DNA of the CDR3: TGTGCCAGCAGTCCCCCGGACAGGAGCTACGAGCAGTACTTC.

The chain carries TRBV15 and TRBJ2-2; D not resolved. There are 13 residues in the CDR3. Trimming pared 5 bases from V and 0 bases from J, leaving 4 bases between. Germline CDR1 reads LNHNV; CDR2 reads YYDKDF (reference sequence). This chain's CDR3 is CATSAANTGELFF. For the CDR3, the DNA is TGTGCCACCAGCGCGGCGAACACCGGGGAGCTGTTTTTT.

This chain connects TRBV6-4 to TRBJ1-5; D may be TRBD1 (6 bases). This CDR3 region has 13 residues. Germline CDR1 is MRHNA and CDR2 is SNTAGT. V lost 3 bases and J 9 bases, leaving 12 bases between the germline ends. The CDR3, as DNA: TGTGCCAGCAGTGAGACAGGCGCGGGGCCCCAGCATTTT. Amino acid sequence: CASSETGAGPQHF.

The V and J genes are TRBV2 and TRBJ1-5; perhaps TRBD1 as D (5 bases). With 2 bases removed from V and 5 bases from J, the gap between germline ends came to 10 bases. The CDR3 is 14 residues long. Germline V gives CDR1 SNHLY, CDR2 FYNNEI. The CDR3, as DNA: TGTGCCAGCAGTGAAATACAGGTGGATCAGCCCCAGCATTTT. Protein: CASSEIQVDQPQHF.

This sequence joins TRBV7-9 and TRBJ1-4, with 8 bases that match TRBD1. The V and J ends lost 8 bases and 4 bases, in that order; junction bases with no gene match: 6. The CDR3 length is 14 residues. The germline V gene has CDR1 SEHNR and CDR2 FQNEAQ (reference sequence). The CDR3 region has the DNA TGTGCCAGCTGTGGACAGGGCCATAATGAAAAACTGTTTTTT. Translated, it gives CASCGQGHNEKLFF.

The CDR3 DNA is TGCAGCGTTGATGGGAGCGGGGGGTTCGGGTCCTACAATGAGCAGTTCTTC. This codes for CSVDGSGGFGSYNEQFF. The gene calls are TRBV29-1 and TRBJ2-1, with TRBD2 matching 9 bases. This CDR3 is 17 amino acids long. Looked up from germline, CDR1 is SQVTM and CDR2 is ANQGSEA. After removal of 3 bases from V and 1 base from J, the junction contained 10 bases not matched to a gene.

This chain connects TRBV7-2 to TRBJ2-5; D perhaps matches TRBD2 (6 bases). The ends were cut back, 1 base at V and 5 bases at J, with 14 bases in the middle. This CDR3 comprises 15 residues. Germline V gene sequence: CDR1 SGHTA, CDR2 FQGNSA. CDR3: CASSLVWGGRETQYF. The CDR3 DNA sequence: TGTGCCAGCAGCTTAGTCTGGGGAGGAAGGGAGACCCAGTACTTC. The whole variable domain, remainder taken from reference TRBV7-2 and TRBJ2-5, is GAGVSQSPSNKVTEKGKDVELRCDPISGHTALYWYRQSLGQGLEFLIYFQGNSAPDKSGLPSDRFSAERTGGSVSTLTIQRTQQEDSAVYLCASSLVWGGRETQYFGPGTRLLVL.

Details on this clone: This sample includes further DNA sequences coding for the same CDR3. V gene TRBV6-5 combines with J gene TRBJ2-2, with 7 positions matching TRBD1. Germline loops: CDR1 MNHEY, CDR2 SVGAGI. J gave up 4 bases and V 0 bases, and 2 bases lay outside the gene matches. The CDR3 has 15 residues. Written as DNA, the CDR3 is TGTGCCAGCAGTTACTCCAACAGGGGCACCGGGGAGCTGTTTTTT. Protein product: CASSYSNRGTGELFF.

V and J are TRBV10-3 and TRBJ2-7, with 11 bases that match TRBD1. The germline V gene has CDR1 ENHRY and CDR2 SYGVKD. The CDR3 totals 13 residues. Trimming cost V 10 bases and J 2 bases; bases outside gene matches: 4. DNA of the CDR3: TGTGCCACCTGGGACAGGGGGACCTACGAGCAGTACTTC. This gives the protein CATWDRGTYEQYF.

CDR3 coding DNA: TGTGCCTGGAGTTTCCCTACGGGGAGCGGGAGATATGAGCAGTTCTTC. Amino acid sequence: CAWSFPTGSGRYEQFF. The chain carries TRBV30 and TRBJ2-1, with TRBD2 identical over 8 bases. The CDR3 has 16 residues. V dropped 2 bases and J dropped 8; count of bases not matched to a gene: 14. The germline V gene has CDR1 GTSNPN and CDR2 SVGIG (reference sequence).

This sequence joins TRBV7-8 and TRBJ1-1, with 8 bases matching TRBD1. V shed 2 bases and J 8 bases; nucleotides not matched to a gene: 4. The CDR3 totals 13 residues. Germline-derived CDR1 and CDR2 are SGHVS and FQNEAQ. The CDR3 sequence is CASSLPGGAEAFF. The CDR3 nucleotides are TGTGCCAGCAGCTTACCAGGGGGCGCCGAAGCTTTCTTT.

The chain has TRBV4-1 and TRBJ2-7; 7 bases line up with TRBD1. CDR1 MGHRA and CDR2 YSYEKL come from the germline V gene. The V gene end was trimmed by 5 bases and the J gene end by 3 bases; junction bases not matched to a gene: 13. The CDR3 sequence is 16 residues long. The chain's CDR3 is CASSRGGQGDFYEQYF. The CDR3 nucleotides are TGCGCCAGCAGCAGGGGTGGGCAGGGGGATTTCTACGAGCAGTACTTC.

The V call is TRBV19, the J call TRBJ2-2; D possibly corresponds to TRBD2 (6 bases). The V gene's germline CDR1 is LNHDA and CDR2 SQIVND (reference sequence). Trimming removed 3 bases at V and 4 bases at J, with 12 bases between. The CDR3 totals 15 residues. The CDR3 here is CASSIGGLSTGELFF. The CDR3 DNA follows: TGTGCCAGTAGTATTGGGGGACTCAGCACCGGGGAGCTGTTTTTT. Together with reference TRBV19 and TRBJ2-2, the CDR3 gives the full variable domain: DGGITQSPKYLFRKEGQNVTLSCEQNLNHDAMYWYRQDPGQGLRLIYYSQIVNDFQKGDIAEGYSVSREKKESFPLTVTSAQKNPTAFYLCASSIGGLSTGELFFGEGSRLTVL.

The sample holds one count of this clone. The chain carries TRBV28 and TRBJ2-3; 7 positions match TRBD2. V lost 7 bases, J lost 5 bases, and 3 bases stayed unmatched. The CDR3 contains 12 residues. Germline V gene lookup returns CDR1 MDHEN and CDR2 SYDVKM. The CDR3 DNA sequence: TGTGCCAGCAAGGCGGGAGTAGATACGCAGTATTTT. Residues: CASKAGVDTQYF. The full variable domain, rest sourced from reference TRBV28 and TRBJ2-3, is DVKVTQSSRYLVKRTGEKVFLECVQDMDHENMFWYRQDPGLGLRLIYFSYDVKMKEKGDIPEGYSVSREKKERFSLILESASTNQTSMYLCASKAGVDTQYFGPGTRLTVL.

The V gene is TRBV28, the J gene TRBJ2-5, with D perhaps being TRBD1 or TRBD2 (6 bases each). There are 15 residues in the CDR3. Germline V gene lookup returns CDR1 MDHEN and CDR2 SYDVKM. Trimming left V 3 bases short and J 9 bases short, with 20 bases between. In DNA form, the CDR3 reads TGTGCCAGCAGTTTTGGCAGGGGCCGGTCGGGGGCCCAGTACTTC. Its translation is CASSFGRGRSGAQYF. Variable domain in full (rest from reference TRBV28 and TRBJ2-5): DVKVTQSSRYLVKRTGEKVFLECVQDMDHENMFWYRQDPGLGLRLIYFSYDVKMKEKGDIPEGYSVSREKKERFSLILESASTNQTSMYLCASSFGRGRSGAQYFGPGTRLLVL.